This TCR beta chain originates from a study of blood T cell repertoires in COVID-19. Study-level background: Samples taken during acute and convalescent COVID-19 were collected in the United States, Italy and Spain.

Repertoires were generated with immunoSEQ multiplex PCR, while TCRdb's copy carries only in-frame clones and drops some. The sample lists hundreds of thousands of clones; 70% to 90% were seen once. Participants, 18 to 89 years old, spanned some 23 US areas. What the recovered Cohort 3 donors had was two negative PCRs, clearance, or symptom resolution. The germline V and J ends were trimmed by 5 bases and 2 bases, with 9 bases remaining between them. CDR3 size: 13 residues. CDR1 is SGHAT, CDR2 FQNNGV, per germline. The clonotype originates from a woman in her 40s who had recovered from COVID-19. Sequencing used PBMCs or T cells enriched from blood (not recorded which). The V gene is TRBV11-2, the J gene TRBJ2-5; D call uncertain. CDR3 DNA: TGTGCCAGCAGCACCTATAATCAAGAGACCCAGTACTTC. Protein product: CASSTYNQETQYF.